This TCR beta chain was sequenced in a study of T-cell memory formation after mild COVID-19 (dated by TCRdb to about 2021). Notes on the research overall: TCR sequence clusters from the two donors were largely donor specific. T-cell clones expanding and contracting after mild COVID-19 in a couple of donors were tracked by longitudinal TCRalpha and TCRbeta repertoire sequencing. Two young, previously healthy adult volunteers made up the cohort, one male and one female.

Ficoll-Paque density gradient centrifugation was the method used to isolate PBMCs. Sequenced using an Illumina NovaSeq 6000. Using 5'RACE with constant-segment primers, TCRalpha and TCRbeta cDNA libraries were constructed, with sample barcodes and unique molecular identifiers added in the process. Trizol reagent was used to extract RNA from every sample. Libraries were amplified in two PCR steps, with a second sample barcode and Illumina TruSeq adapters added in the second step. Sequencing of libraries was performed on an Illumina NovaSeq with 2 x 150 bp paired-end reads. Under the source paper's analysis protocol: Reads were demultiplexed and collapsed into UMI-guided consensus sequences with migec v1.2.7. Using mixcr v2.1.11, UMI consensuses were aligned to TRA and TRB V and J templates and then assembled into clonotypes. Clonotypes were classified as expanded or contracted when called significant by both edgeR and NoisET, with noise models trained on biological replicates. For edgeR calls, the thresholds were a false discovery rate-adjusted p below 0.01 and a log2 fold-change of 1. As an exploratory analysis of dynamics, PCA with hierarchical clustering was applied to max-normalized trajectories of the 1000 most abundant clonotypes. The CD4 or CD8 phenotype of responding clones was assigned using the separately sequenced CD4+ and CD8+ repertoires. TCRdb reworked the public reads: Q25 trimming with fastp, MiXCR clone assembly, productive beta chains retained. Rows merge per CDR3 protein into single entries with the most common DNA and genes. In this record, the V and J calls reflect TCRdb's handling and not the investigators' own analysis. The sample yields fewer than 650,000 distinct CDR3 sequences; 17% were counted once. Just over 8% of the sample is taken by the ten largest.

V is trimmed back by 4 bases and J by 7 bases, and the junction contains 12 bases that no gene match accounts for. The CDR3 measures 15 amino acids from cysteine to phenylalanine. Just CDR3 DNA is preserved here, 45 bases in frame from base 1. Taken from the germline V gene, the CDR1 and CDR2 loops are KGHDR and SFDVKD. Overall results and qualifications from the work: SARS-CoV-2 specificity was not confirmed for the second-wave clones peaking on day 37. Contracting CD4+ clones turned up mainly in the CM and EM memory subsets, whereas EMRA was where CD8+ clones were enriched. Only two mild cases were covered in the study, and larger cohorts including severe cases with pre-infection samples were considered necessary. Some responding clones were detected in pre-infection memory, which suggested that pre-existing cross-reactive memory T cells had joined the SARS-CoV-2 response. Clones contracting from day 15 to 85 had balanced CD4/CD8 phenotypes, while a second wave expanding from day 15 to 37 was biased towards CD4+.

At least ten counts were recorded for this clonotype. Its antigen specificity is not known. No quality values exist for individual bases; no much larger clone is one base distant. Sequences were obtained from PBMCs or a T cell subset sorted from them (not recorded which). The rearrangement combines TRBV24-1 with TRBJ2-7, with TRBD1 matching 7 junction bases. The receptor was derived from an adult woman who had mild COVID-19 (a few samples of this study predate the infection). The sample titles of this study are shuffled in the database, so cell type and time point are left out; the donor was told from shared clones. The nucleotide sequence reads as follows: TGTGCCACCAGTGAAAGAGGGACAGTACACGGAGAGCAGTACTTC. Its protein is CATSERGTVHGEQYF.